This paragraph covers one TCR beta chain sequence. The antigen is not known. Sorting with CD45RO/CCR7/CD25/CD127/CD95/CD27 yielded naive, central memory, regulatory and stem-like memory CD4+ cells. The record originates from a study of beta chain features in type 1 diabetes. About the research overall: Patients and healthy donors were similar in age, gender and cell yields.

General study results and limits: All four CD4+ subsets of Type 1 diabetes patients contained TCRB CDR3s that were moderately but significantly shorter. Insertions were fewer and deletions more numerous at VDJ junctions in type 1 diabetes patients.

Expressed TCRB transcripts got sequenced, as all isolated RNA was reverse transcribed. Clones were sequenced by immunoSEQ multiplex PCR, and TCRdb holds only the in-frame ones, with some missing. The sample includes approximately 50,000 clones, approximately 60% of them seen just once. The clonotype comes from a woman between 25 and 40 years old with type 1 diabetes. Input material: stem cell memory CD4+ T cells from blood.

In DNA form, the CDR3 reads TGCGCCAGCAGCCCCAGGGGGCCTGACGAAAAACTGTTTTTT. The encoded protein is CASSPRGPDEKLFF. The V and J genes are TRBV5-1 and TRBJ1-4, with TRBD1 matching 8 bases. The ends lost 4 bases at V and 8 bases at J; junction bases unmatched: 7. The germline V gene encodes CDR1 SGHRS and CDR2 YFSETQ. The CDR3 is 14 amino acids. The entire variable domain, with the rest obtained from reference TRBV5-1 and TRBJ1-4, is as follows: KAGVTQTPRYLIKTRGQQVTLSCSPISGHRSVSWYQQTPGQGLQFLFEYFSETQRNKGNFPGRFSGRQFSNSRSEMNVSTLELGDSALYLCASSPRGPDEKLFFGSGTQLSVL.